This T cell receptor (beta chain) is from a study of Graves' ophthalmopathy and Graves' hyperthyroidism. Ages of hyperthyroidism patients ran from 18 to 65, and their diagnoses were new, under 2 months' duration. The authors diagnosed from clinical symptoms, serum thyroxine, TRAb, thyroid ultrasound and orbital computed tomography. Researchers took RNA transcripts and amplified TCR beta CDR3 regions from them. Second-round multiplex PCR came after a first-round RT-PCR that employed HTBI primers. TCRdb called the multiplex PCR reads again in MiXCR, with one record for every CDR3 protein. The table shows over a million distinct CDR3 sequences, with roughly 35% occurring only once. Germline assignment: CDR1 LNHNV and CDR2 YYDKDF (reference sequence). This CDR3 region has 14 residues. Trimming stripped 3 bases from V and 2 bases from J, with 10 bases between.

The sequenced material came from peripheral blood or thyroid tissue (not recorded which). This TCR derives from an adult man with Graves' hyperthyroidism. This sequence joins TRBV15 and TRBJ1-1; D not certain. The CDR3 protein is CATSSILLNTEAFF. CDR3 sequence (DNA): TGTGCCACCAGCAGTATCCTTCTTAACACTGAAGCTTTCTTT.